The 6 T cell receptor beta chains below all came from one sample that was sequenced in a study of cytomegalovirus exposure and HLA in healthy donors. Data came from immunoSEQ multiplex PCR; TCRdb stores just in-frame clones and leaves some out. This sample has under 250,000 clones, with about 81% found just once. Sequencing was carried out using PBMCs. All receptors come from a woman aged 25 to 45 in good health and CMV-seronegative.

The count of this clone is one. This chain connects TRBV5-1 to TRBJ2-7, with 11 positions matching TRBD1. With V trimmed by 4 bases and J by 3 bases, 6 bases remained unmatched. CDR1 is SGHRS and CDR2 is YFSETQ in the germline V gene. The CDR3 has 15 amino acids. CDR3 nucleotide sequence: TGCGCCAGCAGCGCAGGGACAGGGGGTATCTACGAGCAGTACTTC. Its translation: CASSAGTGGIYEQYF.

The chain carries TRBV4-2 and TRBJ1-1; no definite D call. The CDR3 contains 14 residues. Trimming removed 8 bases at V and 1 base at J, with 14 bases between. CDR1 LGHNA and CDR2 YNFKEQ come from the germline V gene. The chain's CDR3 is CASSRGTANTEAFF. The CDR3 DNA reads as TGTGCCAGCTCCCGGGGAACAGCGAACACTGAAGCTTTCTTT.

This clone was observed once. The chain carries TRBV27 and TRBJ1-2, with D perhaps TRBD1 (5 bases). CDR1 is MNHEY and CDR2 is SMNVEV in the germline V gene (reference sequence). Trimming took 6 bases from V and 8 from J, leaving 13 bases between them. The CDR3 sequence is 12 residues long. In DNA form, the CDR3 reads TGTGCCAGCAGCCCCGCGGGGGACGGCTACACCTTC. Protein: CASSPAGDGYTF.

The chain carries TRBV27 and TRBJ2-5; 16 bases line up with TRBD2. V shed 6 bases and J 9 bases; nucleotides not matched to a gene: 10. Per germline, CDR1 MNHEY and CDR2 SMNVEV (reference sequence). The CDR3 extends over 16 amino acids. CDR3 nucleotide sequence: TGTGCCAGCAGCTTTGGGACTAGCGGGAGGGGAATGGCCCAGTACTTC. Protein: CASSFGTSGRGMAQYF.

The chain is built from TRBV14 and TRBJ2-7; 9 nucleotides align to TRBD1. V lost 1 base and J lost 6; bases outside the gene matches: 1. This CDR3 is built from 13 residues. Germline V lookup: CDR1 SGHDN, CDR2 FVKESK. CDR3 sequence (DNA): TGTGCCAGCAGCCAAGGGACAGGGGTCGAGCAGTACTTC. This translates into CASSQGTGVEQYF.

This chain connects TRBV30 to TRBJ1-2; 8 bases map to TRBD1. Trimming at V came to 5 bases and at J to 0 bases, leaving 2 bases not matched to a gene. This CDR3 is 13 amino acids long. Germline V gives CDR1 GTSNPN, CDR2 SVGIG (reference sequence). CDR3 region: CAWGQGANYGYTF. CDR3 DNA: TGTGCCTGGGGACAGGGAGCTAACTATGGCTACACCTTC.